The following is a T cell receptor (beta chain) sequence with its context. The clone's antigen remains unknown. Per-base qualities were not stored, and no clone one base away is much larger. The CDR3 holds 15 amino acids from the cysteine to the phenylalanine. CDR3 DNA only is kept here, 45 bases in frame from base 1. The germline V gene (reference sequence) sets CDR1 to GTSNPN and CDR2 to SVGIG. V is pruned by 1 base and J by 6 bases, leaving 5 bases of the junction without a gene match. The sample originates from a study of cytomegalovirus exposure and HLA in healthy donors (dated by TCRdb to the late 2010s). About the investigation overall: According to an earlier analysis of 550 to 700 of the donors, 200 million or so T cells yielded 120 million or so unique TCR beta sequences and around 300 Gb of sequence data. In the later analysis, no new phenotypic data were used to find candidate immune exposures; instead, reliance was placed on TCR beta sequences and their occurrence across donors. Along with the approximately 670-subject first cohort, a separate validation cohort of about 110 different subjects was used. Across some 400 genotyped donors of the cohort, an average of about 250,000 unique TCR beta nucleotide sequences per donor were sequenced, and 15% to 20% of those sequences were non-productive. Typing coverage varied by locus: roughly 629-630 donors for A, B, C, DRB1 and DQB1; approximately 560 for DQA1; more than 600 for DPA1; about 450 for DPB1. The study aimed to test whether signatures of past pathogen exposure could be identified by cataloging public T cell receptors. Four to six DR-DQ haplotypes were handled as single units for association and clustering, since linkage in the cohort was strong. A later analysis re-analyzed previously published TCR beta repertoires from roughly 630 donors and added high-resolution HLA genotyping to study TCR occurrence patterns. The genetic ancestry cluster associated with self-reported Caucasian donors included over 65% of the approximately 410 genotyped donors. Donor age, sex, ethnicity and CMV serostatus were compiled together with the repertoire data. All discovery cohort repertoires had been generated on a single sequencing platform. The study used immunosequencing to profile the T cell repertoires of about 670 subjects and linked those repertoires to cytomegalovirus serostatus. The study combined high-throughput TCR immunosequencing, statistical association of individual TCRs with disease status, and machine learning to predict cytomegalovirus infection status. To decide whether each TCR beta V gene segment behaved as functional or pseudogenic, an earlier analysis of some 580 of the donors relied on high-throughput TCR beta sequencing. Class I and class II HLA loci were covered by the typing at four-digit resolution. An early release covering about 600 HLA-typed donors comprised 250 to 350 gigabases of sequencing data and approximately 85 million unique TCR sequences. In a later genetic analysis, genome-wide SNP genotypes for about 65% of the 666 donors were used, and that subset was treated as a discovery cohort. General study outcomes and caveats: A cluster of highly shared sequence variants was judged likely to be a technical artifact of the sequencing pipeline. The presence/absence analyses assumed that sequencing depth was roughly uniform across donors, and that assumption may not be true. It was suggested by the authors that the approach could potentially be generalized to other disease states and immunological phenotypes. A further reported finding was that TCR beta sequences accurately predicted the HLA-A and HLA-B alleles for most subjects in the first cohort. A later analysis associated about 17,000 TCR beta sequences with specific HLA alleles at a false discovery rate of 0.05. In an earlier analysis of around 600 of the donors, most TCR beta V segments were observed in productive rearrangements about 87% or about 30% of the time, broadly matching IMGT annotations. Several of the top co-occurrence clusters appeared to be linked to parvovirus B19, influenza, CMV and Epstein-Barr virus, according to a later analysis. A few of the identified cytomegalovirus-associated TCR beta chains were confirmed in vitro to be specific for cytomegalovirus antigens. Only TCR beta chains were sequenced in this cohort, and the absence of alpha or paired-chain data limited detectable features. In a later genetic analysis, fewer N-insertions in productive TCRs were reported among donors in an Asian-associated ancestry cluster than the roughly 700-donor mean. CMV serostatus was the only immune exposure information available for the cohort. In a later analysis, HLA-associated TCR beta chains were found to be more clonally expanded and to have lower generation probabilities than equally common non-associated chains. An association between a missense DCLRE1C variant and V-gene and J-gene trimming of TCR beta chains was found in a later genetic analysis and replicated in an independent cohort. When HLA alleles, especially DR and DQ, strongly co-occurred, attributing TCR associations to individual alleles was difficult. Linkage disequilibrium might explain the correlated functional status among segregating V segments, but an unknown experimental factor could not be excluded. In a later analysis, the rate of TCR association differed among HLA loci, with DRB1 alleles having the most associated TCRs and HLA-C alleles having the fewest. The study listed 150 to 200 TCR beta chains as associated with cytomegalovirus. Because counts were too low, roughly 17 rarely observed V segments, including chromosome 9 orphons, were left out of the earlier analysis of 500 to 650 of the donors. A later analysis found that most CMV-associated TCR beta chains appeared HLA-restricted, with HLA associations seemingly driven largely by CMV exposure. The 87-base-pair reads could not distinguish some IMGT-functional V segments, including TRBV6-2 and TRBV6-3, so those segments were excluded. Because HLA typing was missing for some donors at each locus, association tests included only the typed subset. The classifier was reported to diagnose cytomegalovirus status with high specificity and sensitivity in both the original and validation cohorts. Most TCR sequences were seen in very few donors, while some public TCRs were found in many individuals.

The cohort was made up of 500 to 850 healthy bone marrow donors. Cohort members were all nominally healthy when sampled, although unrecorded immune exposures were likely present. The donor was CMV seropositive and was included in the group of almost 300 seropositive cohort members. A peripheral blood sample was provided by each donor, and peripheral blood mononuclear cells were used for TCR beta sequencing. Genomic DNA was extracted from the blood cell samples with the Qiagen DNeasy Blood Extraction Kit. Library method: the immunoSEQ multiplex PCR assay. The multiplex PCR relied on a mix of 60 forward primers for TCR Vbeta segments and 13 reverse primers for TCR Jbeta segments. The CDR3 region of rearranged TCR beta genes was amplified from genomic DNA with a multiplex PCR assay. Amplified TCR beta libraries were sequenced as 87-base-pair reads on the Illumina HiSeq System. The original methods were these. A later analysis counted some 74 million unique TCR beta chains across the roughly 700 repertoires, and roughly 9.9 million of these chains were shared by at least two donors. To remove PCR and sequencing errors, raw reads were error-corrected and collapsed into unique sequences using a nearest-neighbor algorithm that merged closely related sequences. CDR3 sequences were aligned to IMGT reference sequences to assign V, D and J gene segments. For a sequence to be retained, at least a six-nucleotide match to both a V gene segment and a J gene segment was required. Rearrangements were classified as productive when the CDR3 lacked stop codons and remained in frame with V and J, and all other rearrangements were classified as non-productive. CDR3 was defined by IMGT convention, running from the second conserved V-encoded cysteine to the conserved J-encoded phenylalanine. In an earlier analysis of more than 550 of the donors, sequences lacking an unambiguous match to a single V gene segment were excluded. In an earlier analysis of about 590 of the donors, a V segment was called functional when productive rearrangements were above 56.7%, and segregating when the standard deviation between donors exceeded 5%. A statistical classification framework was built to diagnose cytomegalovirus status from the catalog of TCR beta chain sequences. In a later analysis, TCR nucleotide sequences were compared against IMGT/GENE-DB human TR gene sequences so that V and J genes could be assigned. In a later analysis, CDR3 sequences and most-parsimonious VDJ recombination scenarios were assigned using the TCRdist pipeline. A later analysis defined each TCR beta chain by its CDR3 amino acid sequence plus V-gene family, and excluded reads lacking a unique V-gene family. As a way to deal with suspected cross-contamination and a sequencing artifact, a later analysis dropped hundreds of nucleotide sequences that were highly shared and had low generation probability. A later analysis calculated a clonal expansion index for each public chain from normalized within-repertoire ranks of inferred template counts. A later analysis computed generation probabilities with a VDJ recombination model fitted to out-of-frame rearrangements, and checked the results against IGoR. A later analysis scored TCR-TCR, TCR-HLA and TCR-CMV co-occurrence with hypergeometric tests, applying a repertoire-size bias correction to TCR pairs. In a later analysis, false discovery rates were estimated by permuting HLA or CMV assignments 20 times. In a later analysis, co-occurring TCRs were grouped using DBSCAN, with TCRdist sequence similarity added in when clustering inside HLA-allele-positive subsets. Co-occurrence clustering excluded repertoires with fewer than 30,000 or more than 120,000 public chains, plus five with anomalous nucleotide sharing. The table comes from immuneACCESS by way of TCRdb, which keeps in-frame sequences with V and J called. Part of the clones is missing from these tables; in studies checked, under half for an unresolved V gene and the rest for unknown reasons. V, J and clone size are those of that table, while D and trimming were read from the DNA. The sample contains about 160,000 clones, roughly 80% of them found a single time. The ten largest clones take up 7% to 9% of the sample.

Rearrangement joined TRBV30 to TRBJ2-1, with 11 junctional bases fitting TRBD2. The sequence derives from a male donor in good health and CMV-seropositive. The sample was PBMCs. The CDR3 loop reads CAWSGLAGRGNEQFF. The DNA is TGTGCCTGGAGTGGACTAGCGGGAAGAGGCAATGAGCAGTTCTTC.